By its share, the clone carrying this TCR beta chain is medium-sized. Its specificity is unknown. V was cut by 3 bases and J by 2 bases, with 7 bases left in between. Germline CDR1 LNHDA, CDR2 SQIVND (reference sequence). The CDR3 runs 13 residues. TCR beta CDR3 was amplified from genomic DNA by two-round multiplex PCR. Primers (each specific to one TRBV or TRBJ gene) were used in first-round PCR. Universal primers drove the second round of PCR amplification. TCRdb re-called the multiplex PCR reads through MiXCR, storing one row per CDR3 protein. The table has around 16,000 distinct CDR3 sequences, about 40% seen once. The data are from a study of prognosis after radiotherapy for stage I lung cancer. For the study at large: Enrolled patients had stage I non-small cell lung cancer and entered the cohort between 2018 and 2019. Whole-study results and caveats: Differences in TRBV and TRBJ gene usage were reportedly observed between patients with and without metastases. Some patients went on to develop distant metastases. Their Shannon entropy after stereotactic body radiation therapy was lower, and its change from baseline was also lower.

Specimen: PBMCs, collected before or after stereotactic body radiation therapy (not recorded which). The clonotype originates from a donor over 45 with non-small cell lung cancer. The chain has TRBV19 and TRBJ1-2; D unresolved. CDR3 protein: CASSIEENYGYTF. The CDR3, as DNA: TGTGCCAGTAGTATTGAAGAAAACTATGGCTACACCTTC.